This T cell receptor (beta chain) emerged from a study of CD4+ T cells in melanoma. Overall study findings and caveats: Neoantigen-specific CD4+ T cells in melanoma reportedly had diverse differentiation states. CD8+ T cell, macrophage and B cell function reportedly correlated with neoantigen-specific CD4+ T cells.

The length of the CDR3 is 13 residues. V lost 3 bases, J lost 2 bases, and 7 bases lay in between. Germline-derived CDR1 and CDR2 are MNHEY and SMNVEV (reference sequence). Comment on this clone: Its target is not known.

Method: immunoSEQ multiplex PCR; TCRdb's copy keeps in-frame clones and lacks some. The data contain 110,000 to 150,000 clones, 85% to 95% of them singletons. The sequence was obtained from a human donor with melanoma. This rearrangement joins TRBV27 to TRBJ2-5; D is ambiguous. The CDR3 bases are TGTGCCAGCAGTTTTTGGGGACAAGAGACCCAGTACTTC. Its protein is CASSFWGQETQYF.